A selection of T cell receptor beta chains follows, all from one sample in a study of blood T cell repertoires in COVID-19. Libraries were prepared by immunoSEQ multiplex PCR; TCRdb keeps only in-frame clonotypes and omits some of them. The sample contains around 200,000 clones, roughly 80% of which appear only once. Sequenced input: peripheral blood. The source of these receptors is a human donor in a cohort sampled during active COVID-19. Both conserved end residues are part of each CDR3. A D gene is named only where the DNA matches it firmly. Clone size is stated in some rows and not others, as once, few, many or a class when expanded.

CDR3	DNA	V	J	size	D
CASSTRNNSPLHF	TGTGCCAGTAGTACCAGGAATAATTCACCCCTCCACTTT	TRBV19	TRBJ1-6	NA	NA
CASSATSGTSYNEQFF	TGTGCCAGCAGCGCGACTAGCGGCACCTCCTACAATGAGCAGTTCTTC	TRBV9	TRBJ2-1	NA	TRBD2
CASSRTGWETEAFF	TGTGCCAGCAGTCGGACAGGGTGGGAGACTGAAGCTTTCTTT	TRBV28	TRBJ1-1	NA	TRBD1
CASSQGHRSHEQYF	TGTGCCAGCAGCCAAGGTCACAGGAGCCACGAGCAGTACTTC	TRBV14	TRBJ2-7	NA	NA
CASSSGTASEAFF	TGTGCCAGCAGCTCCGGGACAGCTTCTGAAGCTTTCTTT	TRBV11-3	TRBJ1-1	NA	TRBD1
CASSPREGGELFF	TGTGCCAGCAGTCCGCGGGAGGGTGGGGAGCTGTTTTTT	TRBV6-6	TRBJ2-2	NA	TRBD2
CSVEGGSGANVLTF	TGCAGCGTTGAGGGGGGTTCTGGGGCCAACGTCCTGACTTTC	TRBV29-1	TRBJ2-6	NA	NA
CASRPNQGQHNQPQHF	TGTGCCAGCAGACCCAACCAGGGACAGCACAATCAGCCCCAGCATTTT	TRBV2	TRBJ1-5	NA	TRBD1
CASSATPSEDEKLFF	TGTGCCAGCAGCGCGACCCCTTCGGAGGATGAAAAACTGTTTTTT	TRBV9	TRBJ1-4	once	NA
CASSAGDHGYTF	TGTGCCAGCAGCGCAGGGGATCATGGCTACACCTTC	TRBV9	TRBJ1-2	many	NA
CATSRGDRDHGYTF	TGTGCCACCAGCAGGGGGGACAGGGATCATGGCTACACCTTC	TRBV15	TRBJ1-2	NA	TRBD1
CASIAGGPPDTQYF	TGTGCCAGCATTGCGGGAGGGCCTCCAGATACGCAGTATTTT	TRBV6-6	TRBJ2-3	NA	TRBD2
CASSLVRAGGPRTGELFF	TGCGCCAGCAGCTTGGTTCGAGCGGGAGGGCCGCGCACCGGGGAGCTGTTTTTT	TRBV5-1	TRBJ2-2	once	TRBD2
CASSLSAGKVYEQYF	TGTGCCAGCAGTTTATCGGCGGGGAAGGTCTACGAGCAGTACTTC	TRBV27	TRBJ2-7	NA	NA
CASSVGGSLNYGYTF	TGTGCCAGCAGCGTAGGCGGCAGCCTTAACTATGGCTACACCTTC	TRBV9	TRBJ1-2	NA	NA
CASRKGAASYEQYF	TGTGCCAGCAGGAAGGGGGCCGCGAGCTACGAGCAGTACTTC	TRBV6-6	TRBJ2-7	NA	TRBD1
CASSFKGNYGYTF	TGTGCCAGCAGTTTTAAGGGGAACTATGGCTACACCTTC	TRBV27	TRBJ1-2	NA	NA
CATQSGSYEQYF	TGTGCCACCCAGAGCGGGTCCTACGAGCAGTACTTC	TRBV28	TRBJ2-7	NA	NA
CASSLGGRIHNEQFF	TGTGCCAGCAGCTTGGGAGGGCGCATCCACAATGAGCAGTTCTTC	TRBV5-8	TRBJ2-1	NA	NA
CASSSRAGSGANVLTF	TGTGCCAGCAGTTCCCGTGCGGGTTCAGGGGCCAACGTCCTGACTTTC	TRBV7-3	TRBJ2-6	NA	NA
CASSLLAGAGRLSYEQYF	TGTGCCAGCAGTTTATTGGCAGGGGCGGGCAGACTTTCCTACGAGCAGTACTTC	TRBV27	TRBJ2-7	NA	NA
CASSLRRTGRGYTF	TGTGCCAGCAGTTTACGGAGGACAGGTCGGGGCTACACCTTC	TRBV28	TRBJ1-2	NA	TRBD1
CASSLVPVPGELFF	TGTGCCAGCAGCTTAGTGCCAGTCCCCGGGGAGCTGTTTTTT	TRBV7-2	TRBJ2-2	NA	NA
CASSDKRPKNEQYF	TGTGCCAGCAGTGACAAGCGACCAAAGAACGAGCAGTACTTC	TRBV6-4	TRBJ2-7	once	NA
CASSYSGGVNTEAFF	TGTGCCAGCAGTTACTCGGGGGGGGTGAACACTGAAGCTTTCTTT	TRBV6-5	TRBJ1-1	few	NA
CASSQGVQGYYGYTF	TGTGCCAGCAGCCAAGGGGTACAGGGGTACTATGGCTACACCTTC	TRBV4-2	TRBJ1-2	NA	TRBD1
CSVEGWGRETREYGYTF	TGCAGCGTTGAAGGATGGGGCAGAGAGACTAGGGAATATGGCTACACCTTC	TRBV29-1	TRBJ1-2	NA	NA
CASTPGSGSNTGELFF	TGTGCCAGTACCCCGGGGAGCGGGAGTAACACCGGGGAGCTGTTTTTT	TRBV19	TRBJ2-2	once	TRBD2
CASSALAGGQRSPLHF	TGTGCCAGCAGCGCACTGGCAGGGGGGCAAAGATCACCCCTCCACTTT	TRBV9	TRBJ1-6	NA	TRBD1
CASSGQFQETQYF	TGTGCCAGCAGTGGACAGTTCCAAGAGACCCAGTACTTC	TRBV28	TRBJ2-5	NA	NA
CASSPQTGGGNQPQHF	TGTGCCAGCAGTCCCCAAACAGGGGGAGGCAATCAGCCCCAGCATTTT	TRBV6-2/TRBV6-3	TRBJ1-5	NA	TRBD1
CASSVGTVGNTQYF	TGTGCCAGCAGCGTCGGGACAGTAGGGAATACGCAGTATTTT	TRBV11-2	TRBJ2-3	NA	TRBD1
CASSVGGTGDYEQYF	TGTGCCAGCAGCGTAGGAGGGACAGGGGACTACGAGCAGTACTTC	TRBV9	TRBJ2-7	NA	TRBD1
CAIRTGSGANVLTF	TGTGCCATCAGGACAGGCTCTGGGGCCAACGTCCTGACTTTC	TRBV10-3	TRBJ2-6	NA	NA
CASSRGGDYGYTF	TGTGCCAGCAGCCGGGGGGGGGACTATGGCTACACCTTC	TRBV7-2	TRBJ1-2	NA	NA
CASSSGETQYF	TGTGCCAGCAGTTCCGGGGAGACCCAGTACTTC	TRBV27	TRBJ2-5	NA	NA
CASSQEETGGYGYTF	TGCGCCAGCAGCCAAGAGGAGACAGGGGGCTACGGCTACACCTTC	TRBV4-3	TRBJ1-2	NA	TRBD1
CASSLSAGGYEQYF	TGCGCCAGCAGCTTGTCCGCGGGAGGGTACGAGCAGTACTTC	TRBV5-1	TRBJ2-7	NA	TRBD2
CASSILAGVHEQYF	TGTGCCAGTAGTATCCTAGCGGGGGTCCACGAGCAGTACTTC	TRBV19	TRBJ2-7	NA	TRBD2
CASSSYHYEQYF	TGTGCCAGCAGTTCCTATCATTACGAGCAGTACTTC	TRBV27	TRBJ2-7	many	NA
CASSSAQGAIYSNQPQHF	TGTGCCAGCAGCTCAGCCCAGGGGGCTATTTATAGCAATCAGCCCCAGCATTTT	TRBV7-2	TRBJ1-5	few	TRBD1
CASSPLRGGYNEQFF	TGTGCCAGCAGCCCTTTGCGGGGGGGCTACAATGAGCAGTTCTTC	TRBV5-6	TRBJ2-1	NA	TRBD2
CASSLSTGHEQYF	TGTGCCAGCAGTTTATCAACAGGCCACGAGCAGTACTTC	TRBV27	TRBJ2-7	NA	NA
CASSFALSKPSF	TGTGCCAGCAGCTTCGCATTGTCCAAGCCCTCCTTC	TRBV11-2	TRBJ2-7	NA	NA
CASSVGGLSYNEQFF	TGTGCCAGCAGCGTCGGCGGACTCTCCTACAATGAGCAGTTCTTC	TRBV9	TRBJ2-1	NA	NA
CASSWDRGQYEQYF	TGTGCCAGCAGCTGGGACAGGGGGCAGTACGAGCAGTACTTC	TRBV5-6	TRBJ2-7	NA	TRBD1
CASSLIGAGNTIYF	TGTGCCAGCAGCTTGATAGGGGCTGGAAACACCATATATTTT	TRBV5-6	TRBJ1-3	NA	NA
CASSTGAEQYF	TGTGCCAGCAGTACAGGGGCCGAGCAGTACTTC	TRBV6-2/TRBV6-3	TRBJ2-7	few	TRBD1
CASSLGLEQPQHF	TGTGCCAGCAGCTTAGGGTTAGAACAGCCCCAGCATTTT	TRBV11-2	TRBJ1-5	NA	NA
CASSLGAGVYGYTF	TGTGCCAGCAGTTTAGGGGCAGGGGTCTATGGCTACACCTTC	TRBV27	TRBJ1-2	NA	NA
CASSRQGPGMHEQYF	TGTGCCAGCAGTCGACAGGGACCAGGGATGCACGAGCAGTACTTC	TRBV28	TRBJ2-7	NA	TRBD1
CASSPRHSTDTQYF	TGTGCCAGCAGTCCGAGACATAGCACAGATACGCAGTATTTT	TRBV27	TRBJ2-3	few	NA
CASSLQGYEQFF	TGTGCCAGCAGTTTGCAGGGCTATGAGCAGTTCTTC	TRBV12-3/TRBV12-4	TRBJ2-1	NA	NA
CASSPGGGELFF	TGTGCCAGCAGCCCAGGGGGCGGGGAGCTGTTTTTT	TRBV5-6	TRBJ2-2	NA	TRBD1
CASSETGRETQYF	TGTGCCAGCAGTGAGACAGGGAGGGAGACCCAGTACTTC	TRBV2	TRBJ2-5	once	NA
CASSPPSARVYEQYF	TGTGCCAGCAGTCCGCCTAGCGCCCGAGTCTACGAGCAGTACTTC	TRBV2	TRBJ2-7	NA	NA
CASSYQGSLGPEQYF	TGTGCCAGCAGTTACCAGGGCTCCCTCGGCCCCGAGCAGTACTTC	TRBV6-6	TRBJ2-7	NA	NA
CASSVLAGGRTDTQYF	TGTGCCAGCAGTGTCCTAGCGGGAGGTCGTACGGATACGCAGTATTTT	TRBV6-4	TRBJ2-3	few	TRBD2
CASSGITGVPEAFF	TGTGCCAGCAGTGGAATTACAGGGGTTCCTGAAGCTTTCTTT	TRBV7-9	TRBJ1-1	NA	TRBD1
CASSVDRGAFF	TGTGCCAGCAGCGTTGACAGGGGGGCTTTCTTT	TRBV7-9	TRBJ1-1	NA	TRBD1